This T cell receptor beta chain was captured in a study of control samples from healthy donors and cancer patients. Trimming took 4 bases from V and 0 from J, leaving 4 bases between them. The germline V gene encodes CDR1 SGHNT and CDR2 YENEEA. This CDR3 comprises 14 residues. Method: immunoSEQ multiplex PCR; TCRdb's copy keeps in-frame clones and lacks some. The table has approximately 220,000 clones, 85% to 95% seen once. This receptor was taken from a man aged 45-65 years in good health. The material sequenced was blood. The J gene is TRBJ2-6, the V gene TRBV11-3, with unresolved D. The CDR3 sequence: CASSSSSGANVLTF. In DNA, the CDR3 is TGTGCCAGCAGCTCCTCCTCTGGGGCCAACGTCCTGACTTTC.